This T cell receptor beta chain was recorded in a study of patients and donors after allogeneic stem cell transplantation. This CDR3 region has 13 residues. V shed 5 bases, J shed 7 bases, and the junction held 7 bases outside the gene matches. Via MiXCR, TCRdb re-called the RT-PCR reads, giving one row per CDR3 protein. Found here are approximately 200,000 distinct CDR3 sequences, around 41% of them singletons; the top ten hold approximately 10%. V usage is TRBV12-3 or TRBV12-4 and J usage is TRBJ1-2; 7 bases are a match to TRBD1. Sequenced sample: blood, either unsorted or a sorted T cell fraction (not recorded which). The clonotype was recovered from a human donor who was either an allogeneic HSCT recipient or a stem cell or donor lymphocyte infusion donor (not recorded which). It is not recorded whose cells these are; they may come from a transplant donor. CDR3 coding DNA: TGTGCCAGCAGTCCCCCCAGGGGGTTTGGCTACACCTTC. The encoded protein is CASSPPRGFGYTF.